This TCR beta chain is drawn from a study of shared clonotypes between healthy human individuals. Germline CDR1 MNHEY, CDR2 SMNVEV (reference sequence). V lost 0 bases and J 1 base, leaving 10 bases between the germline ends. The CDR3 has 16 amino acids. Terminally differentiated effector memory CD45RA+ cells were excluded by CCR7 positive selection of CD45RO-negative cells. Using immunoSEQ multiplex PCR, the repertoire was profiled, and TCRdb retains in-frame clones only, with some absent. The repertoire holds millions of clones, approximately 94% seen once, with around 1.1% in the top ten. Sequencing was done on a sample of naive CD8+ T cells sorted from blood. The gene calls are TRBV27 and TRBJ1-5; D remains unclear. The source of this sequence is a man in his late teens or twenties in good health. In DNA form, the CDR3 reads TGTGCCAGCAGTTTATCAGTTCGAGGCAGCAATCAGCCCCAGCATTTT. It is translated as CASSLSVRGSNQPQHF.